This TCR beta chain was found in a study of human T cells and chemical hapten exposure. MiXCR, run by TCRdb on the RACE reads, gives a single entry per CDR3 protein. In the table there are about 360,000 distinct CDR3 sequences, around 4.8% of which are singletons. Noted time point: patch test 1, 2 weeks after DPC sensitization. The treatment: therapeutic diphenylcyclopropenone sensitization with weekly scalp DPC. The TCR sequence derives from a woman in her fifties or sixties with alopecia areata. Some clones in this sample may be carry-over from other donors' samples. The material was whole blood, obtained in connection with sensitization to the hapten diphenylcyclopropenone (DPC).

The CDR3 loop is CSASGRQGGGSGNEQFF. The CDR3 DNA reads TGCAGTGCTAGCGGACGACAGGGAGGGGGGAGCGGCAATGAGCAGTTCTTC. The chain combines TRBV20-1 with TRBJ2-1, with D perhaps matching TRBD1 or TRBD2 (7 bases each). The CDR3 is 17 amino acids. Per germline, CDR1 DFQATT and CDR2 SNEGSKA (reference sequence). The V end lost 3 bases, the J end lost 6 bases, and 24 bases lay between the germline ends.